The next 17 T cell receptor beta chains were all read from a single sample in a study of T cell clonality in common variable immunodeficiency. Here immunoSEQ multiplex PCR was the method, and the copy in TCRdb shows in-frame clones only, minus some. The specimen has 80,000 or so clones, none found just once. The sequenced sample consisted of peripheral blood mononuclear cells. These receptors came from a person aged 18 to 70 in good health.

This clone was counted at least ten times. The CDR3 goes on 3 residues after the read ends, and that part is filled in from the germline J gene. The chain is built from TRBV20-1 and TRBJ2-3; maybe TRBD1 (5 bases). The CDR3 loop spans 17 amino acids. V dropped 0 bases and J dropped 4 bases, with 20 bases sitting between them. CDR1 is DFQATT, CDR2 SNEGSKA, per germline (reference sequence). The covered CDR3 bases are TGCAGTGCTAGAGATCCTGGGGTCAGGGTAGTATCAGATACG. This codes for CSARDPGVRVVSDT. The whole CDR3 is CSARDPGVRVVSDTQYF.

This clone was detected many times. The CDR3 extends 3 residues past the end of the read, so its final part is completed from the germline J gene. The chain employs TRBV12-3 or TRBV12-4 and TRBJ2-2; D gene unclear. The CDR3 consists of 14 residues. Deletions cut 5 bases from V and 5 bases from J, with 12 bases between. The CDR3 spells CASSRSTQTGELFF. The sequenced part of the CDR3 DNA is TGTGCCAGCAGTCGAAGTACACAGACCGGGGAG.

This clone was counted many times. The read halts 3 residues ahead of the CDR3 end, with the missing end drawn from the germline J gene. J is TRBJ1-4 and V is TRBV5-5, with 9 bases aligning to TRBD1. Trimming cost V 4 bases and J 4 bases; bases outside gene matches: 5. Germline V CDR1 and CDR2: SGHKS, YYEKEE (reference sequence). This CDR3 contains 15 residues. The CDR3 sequence: CASSRPTGGNEKLFF. The CDR3 DNA, read in part, is TGTGCCAGCAGCCGACCGACAGGGGGTAATGAAAAA.

This clone was found many times. The read ends 3 residues shy of where the CDR3 ends; the end is completed using the germline J gene. The rearrangement links TRBV11-2 to TRBJ2-7; D ambiguous. The CDR3 is made up of 13 amino acids. Germline values: CDR1 SGHAT, CDR2 FQNNGV. Deletions cut 3 bases from V and 3 bases from J, with 9 bases between. The sequenced CDR3 bases are TGTGCCAGCAGCTTCGAAGGTTACTACGAG. Translation gives CASSFEGYYE. The whole CDR3 protein is CASSFEGYYEQYF.

As regards this clone: One end of the junction does not line up with germline, which may come from a read error. The read comes to an end 3 residues before the CDR3 does, leaving the germline J gene to fill in the end. The V call is TRBV2, the J call TRBJ2-2; 8 bases map to TRBD1. Germline-derived CDR1 and CDR2 are SNHLY and FYNNEI. The CDR3 totals 16 residues. Partial CDR3 DNA: TGCGCCAGCACCGACGGACAGGGAACGAACACCGGGGAG. As protein: CASTDGQGTNTGE. The entire CDR3 protein is CASTDGQGTNTGELFF.

This clone was recorded a few times. The read stops 3 residues short of the end of the CDR3; the missing end is completed from the germline J gene. This chain links TRBV30 with TRBJ2-3, with a weak D call TRBD2 (6 bases). The CDR3 has 16 amino acids. Germline V gene lookup returns CDR1 GTSNPN and CDR2 SVGIG (reference sequence). The CDR3 region is CAWSRVMGGSNQPQYF. The part of the CDR3 DNA that was read is TGTGCCTGGAGCAGGGTTATGGGGGGTAGCAATCAGCCG.

This clone was seen at least ten times. CDR3 loop: CASSHPAGVGSNQPQHF. The DNA read from the CDR3 is TGCGCCAGCAGCCACCCCGCCGGGGTAGGGAGCAATCAGCCC. V is TRBV4-1 and J is TRBJ1-5; no reliable D call. With the read ending 3 residues before the CDR3 end, the germline J gene is used to fill in that end. The CDR3 spans 17 residues. The germline gives CDR1 MGHRA, CDR2 YSYEKL. V lost 3 bases and J 1 base, leaving 16 bases between the germline ends.

This clone has ten or more counts. CDR3: CASSRTGAHEQYF. CDR3 bases read: TGTGCCAGCAGCCGAACAGGAGCACACGAG. The rearrangement uses TRBV7-3 and TRBJ2-7; D might be TRBD1 (5 bases). The CDR3 end lies 3 residues beyond the end of the read and is filled in from the germline J gene. Trimming left V 5 bases short and J 5 bases short, with 13 bases between. This CDR3 has 13 amino acids. The germline V gene has CDR1 SGHTA and CDR2 FQGTGA.

This clone was observed at least ten times. The read comes to an end 3 residues before the CDR3 does, leaving the germline J gene to fill in the end. The chain recombines TRBV7-6 with TRBJ1-5; possible D gene TRBD1, 6 bases. CDR3 size: 14 residues. V was pared by 1 base and J by 4 bases, with 8 bases between. CDR1 SGHVS and CDR2 FNYEAQ come from the germline V gene. The part of the CDR3 DNA that was read is TGTGCCAGCAGCTTAGGACAGGTAAATCAGCCC. Protein sequence: CASSLGQVNQP. The full CDR3 reads CASSLGQVNQPQHF.

This clone was seen many times. The CDR3 is cut off 3 residues early in the read; its end comes from the germline J gene. This chain uses TRBV30 with TRBJ1-4, with TRBD1 identical over 12 bases. J lost 8 bases, V lost 3 bases, and 4 bases had no gene match. The CDR3 contains 14 residues. Germline-derived CDR1 and CDR2 are GTSNPN and SVGIG (reference sequence). This CDR3 is CAWRGGTGGEKLFF. Incomplete CDR3 DNA: TGTGCCTGGAGGGGCGGGACAGGGGGCGAAAAA.

This clone was seen many times. Relative to the germline gene, one junction end is altered; a read error may explain this. Here the CDR3 reads CASSQDPRTGIYEQYF. CDR3 DNA (partial): TGCGCCAGCAGCCAAGATCCAAGGACAGGGATTTACGAG. This chain uses TRBV4-2 with TRBJ2-7, with 8 bases lining up with TRBD1. The CDR3 end falls 3 residues outside the read, so it is completed with the germline J gene. The CDR3 totals 16 residues. The V gene's germline CDR1 is LGHNA and CDR2 YNFKEQ.

This clone was detected only a few times. The CDR3 end falls 3 residues outside the read, so it is completed with the germline J gene. The genes are TRBV7-9 and TRBJ2-7, with 9 bases lining up with TRBD2. Trimming removed 4 bases from V and 4 bases from J; junction bases left unmatched: 8. Germline CDR1 and CDR2: SEHNR and FQNEAQ (reference sequence). This CDR3 region has 15 residues. The DNA read from the CDR3 is TGTGCCAGCAGCTATCTAGCGGGACTGGCGTACGAG. Translation: CASSYLAGLAYE. The CDR3 reads in full as CASSYLAGLAYEQYF.

This clone was counted at least ten times. The CDR3 end is not reached by the read, which stops 3 residues before it; the germline J gene fills it in. The chain combines TRBV20-1 with TRBJ2-5; 8 nucleotides align to TRBD2. The ends lost 6 bases at V and 3 bases at J; junction bases unmatched: 15. The CDR3 length is 16 residues. Germline-derived CDR1 and CDR2 are DFQATT and SNEGSKA (reference sequence). The CDR3 bases that were read are TGCAGTGCCCCCCCGCGCGGGGGGCTTAGAGAAGAGACC. It codes for CSAPPRGGLREET. The CDR3 in full is CSAPPRGGLREETQYF.

This clone was seen ten or more times. The CDR3 sequence: CASSQAGANYEQYF. CDR3 DNA (partial): TGTGCCAGCAGCCAGGCGGGGGCAAACTACGAG. The V call is TRBV7-3, the J call TRBJ2-7, with D possibly being TRBD2 (7 bases). The read ends 3 residues early relative to the CDR3; the germline J gene fills the gap. The CDR3 sequence is 14 residues long. The germline CDR1 and CDR2 sequences are SGHTA and FQGTGA. The V end was cut by 5 bases, the J end by 3 bases, with 14 bases between.

The sample holds many counts of this clone. Read sequence stops 3 residues before the CDR3 end, and the germline J gene provides the missing end. V and J are TRBV5-1 and TRBJ1-6; D gene ambiguous. Trimming removed 4 bases from V and 6 bases from J, with 8 bases in between. Germline CDR1 reads SGHRS; CDR2 reads YFSETQ. There are 13 residues in the CDR3. CDR3 DNA (partial): TGCGCCAGCAGCAGGGTGGGTAATTCACCC. Its protein is CASSRVGNSP. The CDR3 reads in full as CASSRVGNSPLHF. Together with reference TRBV5-1 and TRBJ1-6, the CDR3 gives the full variable domain: KAGVTQTPRYLIKTRGQQVTLSCSPISGHRSVSWYQQTPGQGLQFLFEYFSETQRNKGNFPGRFSGRQFSNSRSEMNVSTLELGDSALYLCASSRVGNSPLHFGNGTRLTVT.

This clone was counted many times. Read sequence stops 3 residues before the CDR3 end, and the germline J gene provides the missing end. The chain joins TRBV19 to TRBJ2-3; 8 bases map to TRBD1. This CDR3 is 15 amino acids long. From germline, CDR1 is LNHDA and CDR2 SQIVND (reference sequence). V shed 0 bases, J shed 1 base, and the junction held 0 bases outside the gene matches. CDR3: CASSIEDRGTDTQYF. Partial CDR3 DNA: TGTGCCAGTAGTATAGAGGACAGGGGCACAGATACG.

This clone was counted ten times or more. The read gets to within 3 residues of the CDR3 end, and the germline J gene fills in the rest. The rearrangement joins TRBV19 to TRBJ2-7; D is undetermined. Trimming stripped 7 bases from V and 5 bases from J, with 12 bases between. The length of the CDR3 is 12 residues. Per germline, CDR1 LNHDA and CDR2 SQIVND (reference sequence). CDR3 bases read: TGTGCCAGTACTACGTCCTCTAACGAG. Its protein product is CASTTSSNE. The CDR3 in its entirety is CASTTSSNEQYF. Filled out from reference TRBV19 and TRBJ2-7, the complete variable domain reads DGGITQSPKYLFRKEGQNVTLSCEQNLNHDAMYWYRQDPGQGLRLIYYSQIVNDFQKGDIAEGYSVSREKKESFPLTVTSAQKNPTAFYLCASTTSSNEQYFGPGTRLTVT.